The rows below give T cell receptor beta chains drawn from one sample of a study of blood T cell repertoires in COVID-19. Only in-frame clones appear in the TCRdb table, and some are missing; sequencing was by immunoSEQ multiplex PCR. The sample has under 150,000 clones, approximately 85% seen once. Sequenced sample: peripheral blood. The origin of the receptors is a human donor in a cohort sampled during active COVID-19. The CDR3 runs from the conserved cysteine through the conserved F or W. Fields, in order: clone size, J gene, D gene, V gene, CDR3 protein, CDR3 DNA. D genes are given only for firm matches. The size entry is marked missing in some rows and otherwise reads once, few, many or a size class.

size: -
J: TRBJ1-1
D: TRBD1
V: TRBV15
CDR3: CATSRDQGGNTEAFF
DNA: TGTGCCACCAGCAGAGATCAAGGGGGCAACACTGAAGCTTTCTTT

size: -
J: TRBJ1-1
D: -
V: TRBV5-4
CDR3: CASSLGLENTEAFF
DNA: TGTGCCAGCAGCTTAGGACTTGAGAACACTGAAGCTTTCTTT

size: -
J: TRBJ1-1
D: TRBD1
V: TRBV18
CDR3: CASSPAGGETEAFF
DNA: TGTGCCAGCTCACCAGCAGGGGGCGAAACTGAAGCTTTCTTT

size: -
J: TRBJ1-2
D: TRBD1
V: TRBV6-1
CDR3: CASSEGGIGTGAGYTF
DNA: TGTGCCAGCAGTGAAGGGGGTATAGGGACAGGGGCTGGCTACACCTTC

size: -
J: TRBJ1-6
D: TRBD1
V: TRBV23-1
CDR3: CASSNYPPGTALSPLHF
DNA: TGCGCCAGCAGTAACTACCCTCCCGGGACAGCTCTTTCACCCCTCCACTTT

size: -
J: TRBJ1-2
D: TRBD1
V: TRBV3-1/TRBV3-2
CDR3: CASSQRQGTLGGYTF
DNA: TGTGCCAGCAGCCAGAGACAGGGGACTTTGGGTGGCTACACCTTC

size: -
J: TRBJ2-5
D: -
V: TRBV6-2/TRBV6-3
CDR3: CASSYSLEVAKSGETQYF
DNA: TGTGCCAGCAGTTACTCCCTAGAGGTAGCCAAAAGTGGGGAGACCCAGTACTTC

size: -
J: TRBJ1-1
D: TRBD1
V: TRBV9
CDR3: CASSAATGAEAFF
DNA: TGTGCCAGCAGCGCAGCGACAGGGGCTGAAGCTTTCTTT

size: -
J: TRBJ2-5
D: TRBD2
V: TRBV7-7
CDR3: CASSFGTRSETQYF
DNA: TGTGCTAGCAGCTTCGGGACTAGGTCGGAGACCCAGTACTTC

size: -
J: TRBJ2-2
D: -
V: TRBV12-5
CDR3: CASGLNGPGGELFF
DNA: TGTGCTAGTGGTTTAAACGGGCCGGGGGGGGAGCTGTTTTTT

size: -
J: TRBJ1-2
D: -
V: TRBV4-3
CDR3: CASSQIQGYGYTF
DNA: TGCGCCAGCAGCCAGATACAGGGCTATGGCTACACCTTC

size: -
J: TRBJ2-1
D: TRBD1
V: TRBV11-3
CDR3: CASSGVRTGGKNEQFF
DNA: TGTGCCAGCTCAGGGGTCCGGACAGGGGGTAAGAATGAGCAGTTCTTC

size: once
J: TRBJ1-5
D: -
V: TRBV28
CDR3: CASSLPQGRVYGQPQHF
DNA: TGTGCCAGCAGTTTGCCCCAAGGCAGGGTCTATGGTCAGCCCCAGCATTTT

size: -
J: TRBJ1-5
D: TRBD1
V: TRBV20-1
CDR3: CSAGDRYQHF
DNA: TGCAGTGCTGGGGACAGATACCAGCATTTT

size: few
J: TRBJ1-2
D: -
V: TRBV13
CDR3: CASSLVGGRKVSGYTF
DNA: TGTGCCAGCAGCTTAGTAGGGGGACGGAAGGTTTCTGGCTACACCTTC

size: -
J: TRBJ2-5
D: -
V: TRBV27
CDR3: CASSLSSVGTQYF
DNA: TGTGCCAGCAGTTTGTCCTCGGTTGGGACCCAGTACTTC

size: -
J: TRBJ1-1
D: TRBD1
V: TRBV10-2
CDR3: CASSDLPGGPEAFF
DNA: TGCGCCAGCAGTGACCTCCCAGGGGGGCCCGAAGCTTTCTTT

size: -
J: TRBJ1-1
D: TRBD1
V: TRBV12-5
CDR3: CASGLVISGGWDTEAFF
DNA: TGTGCTAGTGGTTTGGTAATCTCAGGGGGCTGGGACACTGAAGCTTTCTTT

size: -
J: TRBJ1-2
D: -
V: TRBV7-8
CDR3: CASSRAGVQDSSYGYTF
DNA: TGTGCCAGCAGCCGAGCCGGTGTCCAGGACAGTTCCTATGGCTACACCTTC

size: -
J: TRBJ1-6
D: TRBD1
V: TRBV5-6
CDR3: CASSLVGQGVPPLHF
DNA: TGTGCCAGCAGCTTGGTGGGACAGGGGGTACCACCCCTCCACTTT

size: -
J: TRBJ1-4
D: TRBD1
V: TRBV27
CDR3: CASRPGTGGWKTEKLFF
DNA: TGTGCCAGCAGACCCGGGACAGGGGGATGGAAGACCGAAAAACTGTTTTTT

size: few
J: TRBJ2-5
D: -
V: TRBV27
CDR3: CASSLYGTGEKTQYF
DNA: TGTGCCAGCAGTTTATACGGCACAGGCGAGAAGACCCAGTACTTC

size: -
J: TRBJ2-1
D: TRBD1
V: TRBV3-1/TRBV3-2
CDR3: CASSPGTGISLNEQFF
DNA: TGTGCCAGCAGCCCCGGGACAGGGATTAGCCTTAATGAGCAGTTCTTC

size: -
J: TRBJ2-3
D: TRBD2
V: TRBV5-1
CDR3: CASSRYRLAGGSPISTDTQYF
DNA: TGCGCCAGCAGCCGTTACCGACTAGCGGGAGGTTCTCCCATTAGCACAGATACGCAGTATTTT

size: once
J: TRBJ2-5
D: -
V: TRBV12-5
CDR3: CASGLTSRETQYF
DNA: TGTGCTAGTGGTTTGACATCGCGGGAGACCCAGTACTTC

size: -
J: TRBJ2-1
D: TRBD2
V: TRBV7-3
CDR3: CASSSSTSGGGDEQFF
DNA: TGTGCCAGCAGCTCGTCGACTAGCGGGGGAGGTGATGAGCAGTTCTTC

size: -
J: TRBJ1-3
D: -
V: TRBV5-1
CDR3: CASSLGGLENTIYF
DNA: TGCGCCAGCAGCTTGGGGGGACTGGAGAACACCATATATTTT

size: -
J: TRBJ2-5
D: TRBD2
V: TRBV5-1
CDR3: CASRPGTSGGTLQETQYF
DNA: TGCGCCAGCAGGCCGGGGACTAGCGGGGGGACCCTCCAAGAGACCCAGTACTTC

size: -
J: TRBJ1-2
D: TRBD1
V: TRBV29-1
CDR3: CSVVGAQGADGYTF
DNA: TGCAGCGTTGTTGGGGCACAGGGGGCGGATGGCTACACCTTC

size: -
J: TRBJ2-3
D: TRBD2
V: TRBV13
CDR3: CASSLGVAGALDTQYF
DNA: TGTGCCAGCAGCTTAGGGGTAGCGGGAGCTCTCGATACGCAGTATTTT

size: -
J: TRBJ1-2
D: -
V: TRBV2
CDR3: CASSAEGTGGGYTF
DNA: TGTGCCAGCAGTGCGGAGGGGACGGGGGGAGGCTACACCTTC

size: -
J: TRBJ2-2
D: -
V: TRBV9
CDR3: CASSGAGVTGELFF
DNA: TGTGCCAGCAGTGGAGCCGGGGTCACCGGGGAGCTGTTTTTT

size: few
J: TRBJ1-5
D: -
V: TRBV19
CDR3: CASSIVYNQPQHF
DNA: TGTGCCAGTAGTATCGTTTACAATCAGCCCCAGCATTTT

size: -
J: TRBJ2-3
D: -
V: TRBV19
CDR3: CASSSGEFTDTQYF
DNA: TGTGCCAGTAGTAGCGGGGAATTCACAGATACGCAGTATTTT

size: -
J: TRBJ1-2
D: -
V: TRBV6-5
CDR3: CASKGLKGGYTF
DNA: TGTGCCAGCAAGGGGCTAAAGGGGGGCTACACCTTC

size: -
J: TRBJ1-1
D: -
V: TRBV18
CDR3: CASSPGSAGTEAFF
DNA: TGTGCCAGCTCACCCGGGTCGGCGGGCACTGAAGCTTTCTTT

size: -
J: TRBJ1-2
D: -
V: TRBV11-3
CDR3: CASSPRAGVSSGYTF
DNA: TGTGCCAGCAGCCCCCGAGCCGGGGTTTCTAGTGGCTACACCTTC

size: -
J: TRBJ1-1
D: -
V: TRBV15
CDR3: CATSRDRGAFSSEAFF
DNA: TGTGCCACCAGCAGAGATCGCGGGGCATTTAGTTCTGAAGCTTTCTTT

size: -
J: TRBJ1-1
D: -
V: TRBV19
CDR3: CASSPSSQGLNTEAFF
DNA: TGTGCCAGTAGTCCTAGTAGCCAGGGCTTAAACACTGAAGCTTTCTTT

size: -
J: TRBJ2-5
D: -
V: TRBV29-1
CDR3: CSVVQGRGTQYF
DNA: TGCAGCGTCGTTCAGGGGAGAGGGACCCAGTACTTC

size: few
J: TRBJ1-2
D: TRBD1
V: TRBV9
CDR3: CASSVGTGLYGYTF
DNA: TGTGCCAGCAGCGTGGGGACAGGCCTCTATGGCTACACCTTC

size: -
J: TRBJ2-1
D: TRBD2
V: TRBV25-1
CDR3: CASSLAGDYNEQFF
DNA: TGTGCCAGCTCACTAGCGGGAGACTACAATGAGCAGTTCTTC

size: -
J: TRBJ1-2
D: -
V: TRBV6-1
CDR3: CASSEIAVGYGYTF
DNA: TGTGCCAGCAGTGAAATTGCGGTTGGCTATGGCTACACCTTC

size: -
J: TRBJ1-6
D: -
V: TRBV4-3
CDR3: CASSQDSEYSPLHF
DNA: TGCGCCAGCAGCCAAGATTCTGAGTACTCACCCCTCCACTTT

size: -
J: TRBJ2-3
D: TRBD2
V: TRBV5-1
CDR3: CASSLVGGGTDTQYF
DNA: TGCGCCAGCAGCTTGGTTGGCGGGGGGACAGATACGCAGTATTTT

size: once
J: TRBJ2-1
D: TRBD2
V: TRBV13
CDR3: CASSSEGGGAIEQFF
DNA: TGTGCCAGCAGTTCGGAGGGCGGGGGGGCCATTGAGCAGTTCTTC

size: -
J: TRBJ2-1
D: TRBD1
V: TRBV7-3
CDR3: CASSSTGAINEQFF
DNA: TGTGCCAGCAGCTCGACAGGGGCGATCAATGAGCAGTTCTTC

size: once
J: TRBJ2-7
D: -
V: TRBV30
CDR3: CAWNGGRGEQYF
DNA: TGTGCCTGGAATGGAGGGCGGGGCGAGCAGTACTTC

size: once
J: TRBJ1-5
D: TRBD1
V: TRBV12-3/TRBV12-4
CDR3: CASSSGQGRPQHF
DNA: TGTGCCAGCAGTTCCGGACAGGGAAGGCCCCAGCATTTT